The T cell receptor beta chain described here comes from a study of cytomegalovirus exposure and HLA in healthy donors. Study results and limitations: Within the 100 to 150 validation repertoires, first-cohort TCR clusters tended to co-occur, according to a later analysis.

The CDR3 is 16 amino acids. Per germline, CDR1 MNHEY and CDR2 SVGAGI. The V gene end was trimmed by 0 bases and the J gene end by 7 bases; junction bases not matched to a gene: 7. Clones were sequenced by immunoSEQ multiplex PCR, and TCRdb holds only the in-frame ones, with some missing. The sample gives tens of thousands of clones, around 94% of which show up once; around 3.5% is in the top ten. Turning to this clone: What it recognizes is unknown.

J is TRBJ2-3 and V is TRBV6-5; 10 nucleotides match TRBD2. The TCR comes from a woman between 18 and 29 years old in good health and CMV-seropositive. The sample comprised PBMCs. CDR3 sequence: CASSYSVAGGRNTQYF. The DNA of the CDR3 is TGTGCCAGCAGTTACTCGGTAGCGGGGGGCCGGAATACGCAGTATTTT.